This T cell receptor (beta chain) was sequenced during a study of shared clonotypes between healthy human individuals. Several immunoSEQ 96-well plates shared each subset's DNA, each plate a replicate. The method was immunoSEQ multiplex PCR; TCRdb's version includes in-frame clones alone and lacks a portion of them. Of under 1 million clones in the sample, approximately 97% were seen once. Naive CD8 cells lacked CD45RO and underwent positive selection for CCR7, leaving out terminally differentiated effector memory CD45RA+ cells. The germline V and J ends were trimmed by 0 bases and 8 bases, with 11 bases remaining between them. Germline V lookup: CDR1 SGHDT, CDR2 YYEEEE. This CDR3 comprises 13 residues. Turning to this clone: Its antigen is unidentified.

Study conclusions and caveats: Sequencing of the sorted subsets was shown by rarefaction to be incomplete despite large depth.

This clonotype was sampled from a man aged 30 to 39 in good health. The sequenced sample was naive CD8+ T cells sorted from blood. V is TRBV5-6 and J is TRBJ1-1; D not certain. In nucleotides, the CDR3 is TGTGCCAGCAGCTTGGCAACAGCCTTAGAAGCTTTCTTT. It is translated as CASSLATALEAFF.